Listed below are T cell receptor beta chains from one sample, sequenced in a study of T cells in Graves' hyperthyroidism and ophthalmopathy. Each CDR3 protein is one row after TCRdb ran MiXCR on the multiplex PCR reads. The top ten clones hold less than 40% of a sample with nearly 750,000 distinct CDR3 sequences, over 35% of them seen once. The sequenced sample consisted of blood. The receptors shown here come from a woman in her thirties or forties with Graves' hyperthyroidism. Both conserved end residues are part of each CDR3. The D gene is left open where the match is weak. Only some rows state a clone size, as once, few, many or a class for expanded clones.

>TRBJ2-7|few|TRBV29-1|TRBD1
TGCAGCGTTGAAGGGGGACAGGGGGTAGACAACTACGAGCAGTACTTC
CSVEGGQGVDNYEQYF
>TRBJ2-7|-|TRBV10-3|TRBD1
TGTGCCATCGCAGGGGGCAAAGACTACGAGCAGTACTTC
CAIAGGKDYEQYF
>TRBJ2-5|few|TRBV20-1|TRBD2
TGCAGTGCTATGGGGCTAGCGGGGGGATTACAAGAGACCCAGTACTTC
CSAMGLAGGLQETQYF
>TRBJ1-4|-|TRBV28|TRBD1
TGTGCCAACACCTCCGGGACAGGGTATGAAAAACTGTTTTTT
CANTSGTGYEKLFF
>TRBJ1-2|-|TRBV7-2|-
TGTGCCAGCAGCTTAGTGGTCGGTGGCTACACCTTC
CASSLVVGGYTF
>TRBJ2-5|few|TRBV7-8|-
TGTGCCAGCAGCCTCTTTCGCCAGCAAGAGACCCAGTACTTC
CASSLFRQQETQYF
>TRBJ2-6|many|TRBV6-1|-
TGTGCCAGCAGTGGCGGTGGGGCTGGGGCCAACGTCCTGACTTTC
CASSGGGAGANVLTF
>TRBJ2-7|few|TRBV12-3/TRBV12-4|-
TGTGCCAGCGGTTTAGGGGGGCGGTACGAGCAGTACTTC
CASGLGGRYEQYF
>TRBJ1-1|many|TRBV14|-
TGTGCCAGCAGCCAAGATAGCGAGTACACTGAAGCTTTCTTT
CASSQDSEYTEAFF
>TRBJ1-3|-|TRBV10-3|TRBD1
TGTGCCATCCCCTGTGGGCACAGGGGTACTGAAAACACCATATATTTT
CAIPCGHRGTENTIYF
>TRBJ2-2|few|TRBV10-3|-
TGTGCCAGCAGCTCGGGACAACCGACCGGGGAGCTGTTTTTT
CASSSGQPTGELFF
>TRBJ1-5|-|TRBV10-3|-
TGTGCCAGCAGTTTACGGGTAGAGGGTCAGCCCCAGCATTTT
CASSLRVEGQPQHF
>TRBJ2-7|-|TRBV9|-
TGTGCCAGCAGCCTTACAGGGACTGCATACGAGCAGTACTTC
CASSLTGTAYEQYF
>TRBJ2-7|-|TRBV5-6|-
TGTGCCAGCAGCTTGGCCGACAGCTGGGTAGGGGAGCAGTACTTC
CASSLADSWVGEQYF
>TRBJ1-1|-|TRBV19|-
TGTGCCAGTAGTGCAGCCCAGCTAGCAACTGAAGCTTTCTTT
CASSAAQLATEAFF
>TRBJ2-5|few|TRBV7-2|-
TGTGCCAGCTCACCTCCCTGGGGCACGGGTTACCAAGAGACCCAGTACTTC
CASSPPWGTGYQETQYF
>TRBJ2-5|-|TRBV5-1|TRBD2
TGCGCCAGCAGCTCCCGGACTAGCGGGGGTTACTTGAAAGAGACCCAGTACTTC
CASSSRTSGGYLKETQYF
>TRBJ2-1|few|TRBV9|-
TGTGCCAGCAGCGTAGACGTCAATGAGCAGTTCTTC
CASSVDVNEQFF
>TRBJ1-2|-|TRBV7-9|-
TGTGCCAGCAGCCCCGGGGGGTTGCCCTATGGCTACACCTTC
CASSPGGLPYGYTF
>TRBJ2-7|many|TRBV10-3|TRBD1
TGTGCCATCAGTAGGACAGGACTGGAGAGGGAGCAGTACTTC
CAISRTGLEREQYF
>TRBJ1-1|few|TRBV10-1|-
TGCGCCAGCAGTCCTCGGGCAGGGAGCACTGAAGCTTTCTTT
CASSPRAGSTEAFF
>TRBJ2-1|few|TRBV29-1|TRBD1
TGCAGCGTTGCAGATGTTGGGACAGGGTACAATGAGCAGTTCTTC
CSVADVGTGYNEQFF
>TRBJ1-6|-|TRBV7-2|-
TGTGCCAGCAGCTTATTAGGGGTTGGAAGCTCCTATAATTCACCCCTCCACTTT
CASSLLGVGSSYNSPLHF
>TRBJ2-2|few|TRBV4-3|TRBD2
TGCGCCAGCAGCCAAGACCAGCGTAGAATAGCGGGAAGGTCCGGGGAGCTGTTTTTT
CASSQDQRRIAGRSGELFF
>TRBJ1-1|many|TRBV11-2|-
TGTGCCAGCAGCTTAATCGCTAACACTGAAGCTTTCTTT
CASSLIANTEAFF
>TRBJ1-2|few|TRBV7-2|-
TGTGCCAGCAGCTTCGGGACATACCGTAGAGGCTACACCTTC
CASSFGTYRRGYTF
>TRBJ1-1|few|TRBV2|-
TGTGCCAGCAGCCCCAGGGTAATGGAGTCAGAAGCTTTCTTT
CASSPRVMESEAFF
>TRBJ1-1|many|TRBV10-3|-
TGTGCCATCAGTGCTATCCGGAACACTGAAGCTTTCTTT
CAISAIRNTEAFF
>TRBJ2-7|few|TRBV7-2|TRBD1
TGTGCCAGCAGCTTCCAGGGGGCTAACGAGCAGTACTTC
CASSFQGANEQYF
>TRBJ2-1|-|TRBV19|-
TGTGCCAGTAGGAGTATGCGTGAGCAGTTCTTC
CASRSMREQFF
>TRBJ1-2|-|TRBV5-5|-
TGTGCCAGCAGCTTCACGCCAGAGGGCTATGGCTACACCTTC
CASSFTPEGYGYTF
>TRBJ2-5|-|TRBV6-5|-
TGTGCCAGCAGGACAGCAAACCAAGAGACCCAGTACTTC
CASRTANQETQYF
>TRBJ2-7|-|TRBV29-1|-
TGCAGCCAAGGAGGAGGGGGAGCCTACGAGCAGTACTTC
CSQGGGGAYEQYF
>TRBJ2-7|-|TRBV12-3/TRBV12-4|TRBD1
TGTGCCAGCAGCTTTGACAGGGGGCTCTGGAACGAGCAGTACTTC
CASSFDRGLWNEQYF
>TRBJ2-5|-|TRBV15|-
TGTGCCACCAGCAGAGAAAGGGATCGGGGAGAGACCCAGTACTTC
CATSRERDRGETQYF
>TRBJ1-2|few|TRBV13|-
TGTGCCAGCAGCACACCTAGCCGAAAGAAGACTAACTATGGCTACACCTTC
CASSTPSRKKTNYGYTF
>TRBJ2-2|-|TRBV14|TRBD2
TGTGCCAGCAGCCCTCCGCGGGGGAAGAACACCGGGGAGCTGTTTTTT
CASSPPRGKNTGELFF
>TRBJ2-2|-|TRBV10-3|-
TGTGCCAGCAGAGGAAGCCGGGGCACCGGGGAGCTGTTTTTT
CASRGSRGTGELFF
>TRBJ2-5|-|TRBV7-2|-
TGTGCCAGCAGCCCAACACGACAGTCCCTTCAAGAGACCCGGTACTTC
CASSPTRQSLQETRYF